This T cell receptor (beta chain) was recovered during a study of blood T cell repertoires in COVID-19. Whole-study context: Acute and convalescent COVID-19 specimens originated in the United States, Italy and Spain.

Method: immunoSEQ multiplex PCR; TCRdb's copy keeps in-frame clones and lacks some. The sample carries more than 95,000 clones, 85% to 90% recorded once. V lost 3 bases and J 9 bases, leaving 18 bases between the germline ends. Germline V gene sequence: CDR1 MNHNS, CDR2 SASEGT. CDR3 size: 15 residues. Sequenced: peripheral blood. The receptor was isolated from a man between 65 and 85 years old who had recovered from COVID-19. The chain is built from TRBV6-1 and TRBJ1-5; no definite D call. The CDR3, as DNA: TGTGCCAGCAGTGAGCGGCAGACTACTCTACGGCCCCAGCATTTT. This encodes CASSERQTTLRPQHF.